The next 25 T cell receptor beta chains were all read from a single sample in a study of T cells after yellow fever vaccination. Each CDR3 protein is one row after TCRdb ran MiXCR on the 5' RACE reads. The table includes approximately 140,000 distinct CDR3 sequences, about 8% detected once. Sequenced material: CD4+ T cells sorted from PBMCs, taken 5 days after the yellow fever booster vaccination. These receptors originate from a man aged 25-45 years who received the YFV17D yellow fever vaccine.

This clonotype was found many times. The V gene is TRBV28, the J gene TRBJ2-5; 7 bases map to TRBD1. Germline V gene lookup returns CDR1 MDHEN and CDR2 SYDVKM. The junction had 8 bases not matched to a gene; V was cut back by 8 bases and J by 5 bases. The CDR3 consists of 13 residues. In DNA form, the CDR3 reads TGTGCCAGCTCGTCAGGGGGAGAGGAGACCCAGTACTTC. The encoded protein is CASSSGGEETQYF.

This clonotype was seen ten or more times. The chain joins TRBV19 to TRBJ1-1, with 9 bases lining up with TRBD1. The CDR3 is made up of 13 amino acids. V was clipped by 8 bases and J by 1 base; unmatched bases: 2. Per germline, CDR1 LNHDA and CDR2 SQIVND (reference sequence). The CDR3 DNA reads as TGTGCCAGTGGACAGGGGTCGAACACTGAAGCTTTCTTT. It is translated as CASGQGSNTEAFF.

This clonotype has at least ten counts. The chain uses TRBV7-9 and TRBJ2-1; D is perhaps TRBD2 (5 bases). Germline CDR1 reads SEHNR; CDR2 reads FQNEAQ (reference sequence). V lost 5 bases, J lost 6 bases, and 11 bases lay in between. The CDR3 spans 13 residues. The CDR3 coding sequence is TGTGCCAGCAGCCTGGACTCGATCAATGAGCAGTTCTTC. Residues: CASSLDSINEQFF.

The chain recombines TRBV30 with TRBJ2-7; no definite D call. The CDR3 runs to 14 residues. V was trimmed by 2 bases and J by 6 bases, leaving 17 bases between them. Germline CDR1 and CDR2: GTSNPN and SVGIG (reference sequence). CDR3 sequence (DNA): TGTGCCTGGAGTCCCAGGATGGATCGTCCCGAGCAGTACTTC. Its protein product is CAWSPRMDRPEQYF. The full variable domain, in which reference TRBV30 and TRBJ2-7 provide the parts outside the CDR3, is SQTIHQWPATLVQPVGSPLSLECTVEGTSNPNLYWYRQAAGRGLQLLFYSVGIGQISSEVPQNLSASRPQDRQFILSSKKLLLSDSGFYLCAWSPRMDRPEQYFGPGTRLTVT.

Ten or more counts support this clonotype. This rearrangement joins TRBV6-5 to TRBJ2-7, with 13 bases fitting TRBD2. CDR3 length: 16 amino acids. CDR1 is MNHEY, CDR2 SVGAGI, per germline. J lost 5 bases, V lost 5 bases, and 9 bases had no gene match. The CDR3 here is CASSRAGTSGNHEQYF. The CDR3 DNA reads TGTGCCAGCAGTCGGGCCGGGACTAGCGGGAACCACGAGCAGTACTTC.

V usage is TRBV6-4 and J usage is TRBJ2-7; no clear D gene. Germline lookup yields CDR1 MRHNA and CDR2 SNTAGT. V shed 6 bases and J shed 7 bases, with 10 bases lying between them. This CDR3 is built from 11 residues. The CDR3 sequence: CASSAAGEQYF. Written as DNA, the CDR3 is TGTGCCAGCAGCGCTGCTGGTGAGCAGTACTTC.

This clonotype showed up many times. The J gene is TRBJ2-2, the V gene TRBV6-6; D unresolved. The germline V gene has CDR1 MNHNY and CDR2 SVGAGI (reference sequence). Trimming removed 8 bases at V and 5 bases at J, with 9 bases between. This CDR3 has 12 residues. CDR3 sequence reads: CASHRLTGELFF. The CDR3 nucleotides read TGTGCCAGCCACCGACTTACCGGGGAGCTGTTTTTT.

This clonotype was counted ten times or more. This sequence joins TRBV7-3 and TRBJ2-1; 9 nucleotides line up with TRBD1. This CDR3 contains 16 residues. Germline V CDR1 and CDR2: SGHTA, FQGTGA. J lost 4 bases, V lost 3 bases, and 7 bases had no gene match. CDR3 region: CASSLTGGEPYNEQFF. The CDR3 DNA reads TGTGCCAGCAGCTTGACAGGGGGTGAACCTTACAATGAGCAGTTCTTC.

Many counts were recorded for this clonotype. The chain recombines TRBV20-1 with TRBJ2-7; either TRBD1 or TRBD2 may supply D (5 bases each). CDR3 length: 16 residues. V was clipped by 0 bases and J by 2 bases, with 17 bases between them. Germline values: CDR1 DFQATT, CDR2 SNEGSKA (reference sequence). The CDR3 DNA reads as TGCAGTGCTAGAGATAAGGGGACGGAAGGTCCCTACGAGCAGTACTTC. Its translation is CSARDKGTEGPYEQYF.

Comment on this clonotype: With a much larger clone just one base away, this may be a read error. The chain is built from TRBV3-1 and TRBJ2-2; 9 bases agree with TRBD1. The CDR3 runs 13 residues. CDR1 and CDR2 (germline): LGHDT, YNNKEL (reference sequence). CDR3: CATGQGDTWELFF. In DNA form, the CDR3 reads TGTGCAACGGGACAGGGAGATACCTGGGAGCTGTTTTTT.

There are many counts of this clonotype. This rearrangement joins TRBV29-1 to TRBJ1-1; unclear D gene. CDR1 and CDR2 (germline): SQVTM, ANQGSEA. The CDR3 is 13 residues long. V was pared by 4 bases and J by 5 bases, with 14 bases between. The CDR3 spells CSVVDSWGTEAFF. DNA of the CDR3: TGCAGCGTTGTAGACTCATGGGGAACTGAAGCTTTCTTT.

This clonotype appeared many times. The chain employs TRBV7-2 and TRBJ2-3, with D unresolved. V was trimmed by 7 bases and J by 2 bases, leaving 22 bases between them. CDR3 length equals 17 residues. Germline V gene lookup returns CDR1 SGHTA and CDR2 FQGNSA. The CDR3 DNA reads TGTGCCAGCACCCCCCGCCGGACCGCTGGATACACAGATACGCAGTATTTT. Protein sequence: CASTPRRTAGYTDTQYF.

This clonotype was counted at least ten times. The chain recombines TRBV3-1 with TRBJ2-3; D unclear. From germline, CDR1 is LGHDT and CDR2 YNNKEL (reference sequence). Trimming pared 6 bases from V and 4 bases from J, leaving 5 bases between. The CDR3 is made up of 11 amino acids. The CDR3 nucleotides read TGTGCCAGCAGGGTGGCAGATACGCAGTATTTT. The encoded protein is CASRVADTQYF.

To note about this clonotype: A read error may be the cause here, since a much bigger clone is one base away. The chain recombines TRBV7-9 with TRBJ2-2; D is perhaps TRBD2 (5 bases). CDR1 SEHNR and CDR2 FQNEAQ come from the germline V gene (reference sequence). The CDR3 has 12 residues. The CDR3 here is CAGSTKSGEPFF. In nucleotides, the CDR3 is TGTGCCGGCAGTACCAAGTCCGGGGAGCCGTTTTTT.

Ten or more counts support this clonotype. This chain uses TRBV7-2 with TRBJ2-3; 12 bases fit TRBD2. The CDR3 spans 16 residues. Germline loops: CDR1 SGHTA, CDR2 FQGNSA. Losses at the gene ends were 4 bases for V and 6 bases for J; bases not matched to a gene: 8. The CDR3 sequence: CASSSTSGRPGDTQYF. The CDR3 nucleotides read TGTGCCAGCAGCTCTACTAGCGGGAGGCCAGGGGATACGCAGTATTTT. Complete variable domain (other parts from reference TRBV7-2 and TRBJ2-3): GAGVSQSPSNKVTEKGKDVELRCDPISGHTALYWYRQSLGQGLEFLIYFQGNSAPDKSGLPSDRFSAERTGGSVSTLTIQRTQQEDSAVYLCASSSTSGRPGDTQYFGPGTRLTVL.

This clonotype was detected many times. The chain carries TRBV7-9 and TRBJ2-3; D ambiguous. V dropped 3 bases and J dropped 2 bases, with 12 bases sitting between them. The germline V gene has CDR1 SEHNR and CDR2 FQNEAQ (reference sequence). The CDR3 loop spans 15 amino acids. The CDR3 is CASSFWATDTDTQYF. The CDR3 nucleotides are TGTGCCAGCAGCTTCTGGGCTACGGACACAGATACGCAGTATTTT. The full variable domain, its missing parts supplied by reference TRBV7-9 and TRBJ2-3, is DTGVSQNPRHKITKRGQNVTFRCDPISEHNRLYWYRQTLGQGPEFLTYFQNEAQLEKSRLLSDRFSAERPKGSFSTLEIQRTEQGDSAMYLCASSFWATDTDTQYFGPGTRLTVL.

This clonotype was found many times. The chain combines TRBV6-1 with TRBJ1-1; D is undetermined. The CDR3 sequence is 14 residues long. CDR1 and CDR2 (germline): MNHNS, SASEGT. The V and J ends lost 8 bases and 3 bases respectively, with 16 bases between them. The CDR3 DNA is TGTGCCAGCTTTTTAGCCCTGGGCGACACTGAAGCTTTCTTT. As protein: CASFLALGDTEAFF.

This clonotype was seen ten or more times. The genes are TRBV29-1 and TRBJ2-2; 8 bases fit TRBD2. CDR1 SQVTM and CDR2 ANQGSEA come from the germline V gene. J gave up 3 bases and V 6 bases, and 9 bases lay outside the gene matches. The CDR3 length is 15 residues. The CDR3 DNA is TGCAGCGTCCAAGCGGGAGCCGGGGACACCGGGGAGCTGTTTTTT. Protein: CSVQAGAGDTGELFF.

The table lists this clonotype with many counts. The J gene is TRBJ2-2, the V gene TRBV20-1, with D possibly matching TRBD2 (7 bases). There are 15 residues in the CDR3. With 3 bases removed from V and 2 bases from J, the gap between germline ends came to 13 bases. Germline assignment: CDR1 DFQATT and CDR2 SNEGSKA (reference sequence). The DNA for the CDR3 is TGCAGTGCTAGGGCGGGGGCGAAAAACACCGGGGAGCTGTTTTTT. It specifies CSARAGAKNTGELFF.

This clonotype came up many times. The gene calls are TRBV6-4 and TRBJ2-1; 9 positions match TRBD1. Germline V lookup: CDR1 MRHNA, CDR2 SNTAGT. The length of the CDR3 is 14 residues. The V and J ends lost 4 bases and 9 bases, in that order; junction bases with no gene match: 7. The CDR3 region has the DNA TGTGCCAGCAGTGGTTGGGGACAGGGCTTTGAGCAGTTCTTC. It yields the protein CASSGWGQGFEQFF.

The table lists this clonotype with many counts. The CDR3 bases are TGTGCCAGTAGTATAGACGTTGCCAGGCGAGAGACCCAGTACTTC. It translates to CASSIDVARRETQYF. The V call is TRBV19, the J call TRBJ2-5; D call uncertain. V lost 0 bases and J 4 bases, leaving 12 bases between the germline ends. The CDR3 has 15 residues. Germline V lookup: CDR1 LNHDA, CDR2 SQIVND (reference sequence).

This clonotype was detected many times. The chain combines TRBV6-2 or TRBV6-3 with TRBJ2-1; D gene uncertain. CDR3 length: 12 residues. V lost 4 bases, J lost 3 bases, and 4 bases lay in between. CDR1 and CDR2 (germline): MNHEY, SVGEGT. CDR3 residues: CASSSDYNEQFF. In DNA, the CDR3 is TGTGCCAGCAGTTCTGACTACAATGAGCAGTTCTTC.

This clonotype was detected many times. The genes are TRBV6-5 and TRBJ2-1; D is perhaps TRBD1 or TRBD2 (5 bases each). This CDR3 comprises 15 residues. V shed 2 bases and J shed 4 bases, with 12 bases lying between them. Per the germline V gene, CDR1 is MNHEY and CDR2 is SVGAGI. This chain's CDR3 is CASSYGGSTYNEQFF. The DNA for the CDR3 is TGTGCCAGCAGTTACGGGGGATCCACTTACAATGAGCAGTTCTTC.

The rearrangement joins TRBV29-1 to TRBJ2-5; D is undetermined. Germline V gene data show CDR1 as SQVTM and CDR2 as ANQGSEA. The CDR3 extends over 11 amino acids. The V end was cut by 4 bases, the J end by 4 bases, with 7 bases between. DNA of the CDR3: TGCAGCGTTGGTGGGCCAGAGACCCAGTACTTC. It codes for CSVGGPETQYF.

In this sample, this clonotype turned up many times. This chain joins TRBV7-9 and TRBJ1-1, with D unresolved. V was trimmed by 1 base and J by 8 bases, leaving 11 bases between them. CDR3 length equals 13 residues. Germline V gene lookup returns CDR1 SEHNR and CDR2 FQNEAQ (reference sequence). DNA of the CDR3: TGTGCCAGCAGCTTAGAGGTCATCCCCGAAGCTTTCTTT. Its protein product is CASSLEVIPEAFF.